The source of this T cell receptor beta chain is a study of blood T cell repertoires in COVID-19. This CDR3 is 13 amino acids long. V lost 9 bases and J lost 6, with 12 bases in between. In germline, CDR1 is LNHDA, CDR2 SQIVND (reference sequence). Method: immunoSEQ multiplex PCR; TCRdb's copy keeps in-frame clones and lacks some. Of roughly 130,000 clones in the sample, approximately 89% are singletons; the top ten hold around 3.4%. Sequenced: peripheral blood. This clonotype was obtained from a woman in her sixties with acute or convalescent COVID-19. The chain links TRBV19 to TRBJ1-6, with a possible D match to TRBD1 (6 bases). CDR3 sequence reads: CASEDSLNSPLHF. CDR3 sequence (DNA): TGTGCCAGCGAGGACAGCCTTAATTCACCCCTCCACTTT.